A single sample is the source of the 17 T cell receptor beta chains below, sequenced in a study of shared clonotypes between healthy human individuals. The data were produced by immunoSEQ multiplex PCR, yet TCRdb's version contains in-frame clones alone and is incomplete. The sample lists under 2,000,000 clones; roughly 95% were seen once. The naive CD8 population came from CD45RO-negative cells selected for CCR7, without terminally differentiated effector memory CD45RA+ cells. Sample: naive CD8+ T cells sorted from blood. These receptor sequences come from a young man in good health.

In regard to this clone: Other DNA sequences within the sample encode an identical CDR3. The chain recombines TRBV9 with TRBJ2-3; 9 nucleotides line up with TRBD2. J gave up 4 bases and V 4 bases, and 4 bases lay outside the gene matches. Per the germline V gene, CDR1 is SGDLS and CDR2 is YYNGEE. The CDR3 loop spans 14 amino acids. The CDR3: CASSLSGGADTQYF. CDR3 in DNA: TGTGCCAGCAGCCTTAGCGGGGGTGCAGATACGCAGTATTTT.

J is TRBJ1-6 and V is TRBV2; the D gene is possibly TRBD1 (6 bases). The CDR3 loop spans 15 amino acids. CDR1 is SNHLY and CDR2 is FYNNEI in the germline V gene. Trimming cost V 3 bases and J 9 bases, with 15 bases left between them. The CDR3 coding sequence is TGTGCCAGCAGTGAGACCCGGGACATTGGTTCACCCCTCCACTTT. Translating gives CASSETRDIGSPLHF.

This chain uses TRBV7-9 with TRBJ2-3; D is unresolved. The CDR3 has 15 amino acids. Germline CDR1 is SEHNR and CDR2 is FQNEAQ (reference sequence). Trimming left V 0 bases short and J 4 bases short, with 11 bases between. CDR3 in amino acids: CASSLARDLADTQYF. The CDR3 DNA reads TGTGCCAGCAGCTTAGCGCGCGACCTGGCAGATACGCAGTATTTT.

The chain carries TRBV29-1 and TRBJ1-2; D may be TRBD1 (5 bases). The CDR3 extends over 12 amino acids. The V and J ends lost 5 bases and 5 bases respectively, with 12 bases between them. CDR1 is SQVTM, CDR2 ANQGSEA, per germline. This CDR3 is CSVPQGLYGYTF. As DNA, the CDR3 is TGCAGCGTTCCTCAGGGTTTATATGGCTACACCTTC.

The chain employs TRBV6-5 and TRBJ1-4, with 11 bases aligning to TRBD1. CDR3 length equals 16 residues. CDR1 is MNHEY and CDR2 is SVGAGI in the germline V gene. V shed 0 bases, J shed 8 bases, and the junction held 5 bases outside the gene matches. The CDR3 loop is CASSYSRTGGREKLFF. Written as DNA, the CDR3 is TGTGCCAGCAGTTACTCGAGGACAGGGGGCAGGGAAAAACTGTTTTTT.

The chain uses TRBV10-3 and TRBJ2-3; 14 bases line up with TRBD2. Unmatched junction bases numbered 6, after V lost 0 bases and J lost 1 base. Per the germline V gene, CDR1 is ENHRY and CDR2 is SYGVKD. The CDR3 extends over 19 amino acids. CDR3 residues: CAISESKGTSGGGTDTQYF. For the CDR3, the DNA is TGTGCCATCAGTGAGTCGAAGGGGACTAGCGGGGGAGGCACAGATACGCAGTATTTT.

The DNA for the CDR3 is TGTGCCAGCAGCTCTTGGACAGAAGAGACCCAGTACTTC. This gives the protein CASSSWTEETQYF. The V gene is TRBV5-4, the J gene TRBJ2-5, with TRBD1 as a possible D gene (6 bases). This CDR3 has 13 residues. With 3 bases removed from V and 3 bases from J, the gap between germline ends came to 9 bases. Germline CDR1 and CDR2: SGHNT and YYREEE (reference sequence).

The chain has TRBV4-1 and TRBJ1-1, with D perhaps matching TRBD1 (5 bases). Germline CDR1 is MGHRA and CDR2 is YSYEKL. Trimming removed 4 bases from V and 14 bases from J, with 20 bases in between. The CDR3 length is 13 residues. The CDR3 nucleotides are TGCGCCAGCAGCCTCGCCGGGACGCAAGGCCAATTCTTT. Translating it yields CASSLAGTQGQFF.

The V gene is TRBV4-1, the J gene TRBJ2-3; D may be TRBD1 (6 bases). The CDR3 is 18 amino acids. V dropped 2 bases and J dropped 1 base, with 19 bases sitting between them. CDR1 and CDR2 (germline): MGHRA, YSYEKL. CDR3 sequence: CASSQRDRPTSGTDTQYF. As DNA, the CDR3 is TGCGCCAGCAGCCAAAGAGACAGGCCGACGTCTGGCACAGATACGCAGTATTTT.

The rearrangement joins TRBV10-3 to TRBJ2-3, with D unclear. This CDR3 spans 15 amino acids. The V end lost 2 bases, the J end lost 1 base, and 10 bases lay between the germline ends. Germline loops: CDR1 ENHRY, CDR2 SYGVKD. Written as DNA, the CDR3 is TGTGCCATCAGTGAGGAGCGTCCAGGCACAGATACGCAGTATTTT. This translates into CAISEERPGTDTQYF.

This sequence joins TRBV19 and TRBJ1-1; a possible D gene is TRBD1 (6 bases). Trimming shortened V by 5 bases and J by 0 bases, and 16 bases separated the two germline ends. Germline assignment: CDR1 LNHDA and CDR2 SQIVND (reference sequence). This CDR3 comprises 16 residues. This chain's CDR3 is CASSVTQGLMNTEAFF. CDR3 bases: TGTGCCAGTAGTGTTACACAGGGACTTATGAACACTGAAGCTTTCTTT. The full variable domain, completed using reference TRBV19 and TRBJ1-1, is DGGITQSPKYLFRKEGQNVTLSCEQNLNHDAMYWYRQDPGQGLRLIYYSQIVNDFQKGDIAEGYSVSREKKESFPLTVTSAQKNPTAFYLCASSVTQGLMNTEAFFGQGTRLTVV.

This clone has a single count. The rearrangement uses TRBV6-5 and TRBJ1-2; D ambiguous. Germline CDR1 is MNHEY and CDR2 is SVGAGI. This CDR3 contains 15 residues. The germline V and J ends were trimmed by 1 base and 6 bases, with 15 bases remaining between them. The CDR3 is CASSYYSPEGDGYTF. DNA for the CDR3: TGTGCCAGCAGTTACTATTCCCCGGAAGGTGATGGCTACACCTTC.

J is TRBJ2-3 and V is TRBV9, with TRBD2 matching over 7 bases. The germline V gene has CDR1 SGDLS and CDR2 YYNGEE. V gave up 6 bases and J gave up 1 base; unmatched junction bases: 5. This CDR3 contains 14 residues. The CDR3 sequence: CASKAGSGTDTQYF. The CDR3 DNA is TGTGCCAGCAAAGCGGGGTCTGGCACAGATACGCAGTATTTT. Full variable domain (outside the CDR3, taken from reference TRBV9 and TRBJ2-3): DSGVTQTPKHLITATGQRVTLRCSPRSGDLSVYWYQQSLDQGLQFLIQYYNGEERAKGNILERFSAQQFPDLHSELNLSSLELGDSALYFCASKAGSGTDTQYFGPGTRLTVL.

The rearrangement joins TRBV27 to TRBJ2-7; weak D call: TRBD1 (6 bases). Germline loops: CDR1 MNHEY, CDR2 SMNVEV (reference sequence). V gave up 6 bases and J gave up 3 bases, with 9 bases separating them. CDR3 length: 12 amino acids. The chain's CDR3 is CASRADSYEQYF. The CDR3 DNA sequence: TGTGCCAGCAGGGCGGACAGCTACGAGCAGTACTTC.

As DNA, the CDR3 is TGCGCCAGCAGACCGGGGGGCGATTCCTACGAGCAGTACTTC. Amino acid sequence: CASRPGGDSYEQYF. This rearrangement joins TRBV4-1 to TRBJ2-7, with a possible D match to TRBD2 (7 bases). Germline assignment: CDR1 MGHRA and CDR2 YSYEKL. This CDR3 spans 14 amino acids. V dropped 6 bases and J dropped 1 base, with 13 bases sitting between them.

The V gene is TRBV6-5, the J gene TRBJ1-6; D gene unclear. Germline loops: CDR1 MNHEY, CDR2 SVGAGI. The CDR3 is made up of 15 amino acids. The V end lost 7 bases, the J end lost 0 bases, and 10 bases lay between the germline ends. The CDR3 loop reads CASMRGSSYNSPLHF. CDR3 bases: TGTGCCAGCATGCGAGGGAGCTCCTATAATTCACCCCTCCACTTT.

The chain is built from TRBV7-9 and TRBJ1-3; 7 bases align to TRBD1. V lost 5 bases and J lost 4; bases outside the gene matches: 5. This CDR3 is built from 14 residues. In germline, CDR1 is SEHNR, CDR2 FQNEAQ (reference sequence). CDR3 amino acids: CASSNDRAGNTIYF. CDR3 DNA sequence: TGTGCCAGCAGCAATGACAGGGCGGGAAACACCATATATTTT.